A selection of T cell receptor beta chains follows, all from one sample in a study of blood T cell repertoires in COVID-19. Repertoires were generated with immunoSEQ multiplex PCR, while TCRdb's copy carries only in-frame clones and drops some. Counted here are about 150,000 clones, approximately 84% occurring once; the ten biggest clones make up roughly 8.3%. Sequencing was done on a sample of peripheral blood. These receptors were collected from a woman aged 55-69 years with COVID-19, enrolled during active disease. The CDR3 runs from the conserved cysteine through the conserved F or W. D genes are given only for firm matches. Size is omitted from some rows. Given values are once, few, many or a class for expanded clones.

d_gene	abundance	v_gene	j_gene	CDR3nt	CDR3aa
TRBD2	NA	TRBV10-3	TRBJ2-1	TGTGCCATCAAGGAAGGCGGGGGGGCTGGAGAGCAGTTCTTC	CAIKEGGGAGEQFF
TRBD2	NA	TRBV27	TRBJ2-5	TGTGCCAGCACACGGACTAGCGGGATTGCAGAGACCCAGTACTTC	CASTRTSGIAETQYF
TRBD1	once	TRBV6-4	TRBJ1-5	TGTGCCAGCAGCCGGGACAGGCGCCAATCCTTTAGGGGCAATCAGCCCCAGCATTTT	CASSRDRRQSFRGNQPQHF
NA	few	TRBV6-1	TRBJ1-2	TGTGCCAGCAGTGAAATGCCAGGACTCTATGGCTACACCTTC	CASSEMPGLYGYTF
TRBD1	NA	TRBV7-9	TRBJ2-1	TGTGCCAGCAGCTTATTCCCCCGGGACAGTAGGTTCTTC	CASSLFPRDSRFF
TRBD1	NA	TRBV6-5	TRBJ1-2	TGTGCCAGCAGTACCCGGACAGGCTATGGCTACACCTTC	CASSTRTGYGYTF
TRBD2	NA	TRBV4-1	TRBJ2-5	TGCGCCAGCAGCCTCTCCGGGACTAGAGGAGAGACCCAGTACTTC	CASSLSGTRGETQYF
TRBD1	few	TRBV16	TRBJ1-1	TGTGCCAGCAGCCAATACAGGGGGCAGACTGAAGCTTTCTTT	CASSQYRGQTEAFF
NA	once	TRBV5-1	TRBJ2-7	TGCGCCAGCAGCTTGGAATCCCCTAGCGTCTCCTACGAGCAGTACTTC	CASSLESPSVSYEQYF
TRBD1	few	TRBV19	TRBJ2-3	TGTGCCAGTAGAGACAGGGGGCGGACAGATACGCAGTATTTT	CASRDRGRTDTQYF
NA	NA	TRBV6-5	TRBJ1-1	TGTGCCAGCAGTACACAGGGAATTACGCATGAAGCTTTCTTT	CASSTQGITHEAFF
NA	NA	TRBV24-1	TRBJ2-3	TGTGCCACCAGTGACAGCGAGCTCACAGATACGCAGTATTTT	CATSDSELTDTQYF
TRBD1	NA	TRBV5-1	TRBJ1-1	TGCGCCAGCAGCTTAACAGGGGGCGTCGCTGAAGCTTTCTTT	CASSLTGGVAEAFF
TRBD1	NA	TRBV12-3/TRBV12-4	TRBJ2-1	TGTGCCAGCGTGGACAGGGTAGGTGAGCAGTTCTTC	CASVDRVGEQFF
TRBD1	NA	TRBV19	TRBJ1-4	TGTGCCAGTAGTACAGGGGGCTCAACTAATGAAAAACTGTTTTTT	CASSTGGSTNEKLFF
NA	few	TRBV15	TRBJ1-3	TGTGCCACCAGCAGAGATTTAGGAAACACCATATATTTT	CATSRDLGNTIYF
TRBD1	once	TRBV6-5	TRBJ1-5	TGTGCCAGCAAAAGACAGGAAAGGGACAGTCAGCCCCAGCATTTT	CASKRQERDSQPQHF
NA	NA	TRBV7-2	TRBJ1-3	TGTGCCAGCAGCTTAGCGGGACAAAACTCTGGAAACACCATATATTTT	CASSLAGQNSGNTIYF
NA	NA	TRBV3-1/TRBV3-2	TRBJ2-5	TGTGCCAGCAGCCAAGTCGGGGTTCAAGAGACCCAGTACTTC	CASSQVGVQETQYF
NA	NA	TRBV21-1	TRBJ1-5	TGTGCCAGCAGCCGGACAGGGGCGCACCGCAATCAGCCCCAGCATTTT	CASSRTGAHRNQPQHF
TRBD1	NA	TRBV5-6	TRBJ1-1	TGTGCCAGCAGCTTGCGGAGACAGGGAGGCATGAACACTGAAGCTTTCTTT	CASSLRRQGGMNTEAFF
NA	NA	TRBV7-8	TRBJ1-3	TGTGCCAGCAGCACGACGAGGGATAAGTTCGGAAACACCATATATTTT	CASSTTRDKFGNTIYF
NA	NA	TRBV6-1	TRBJ1-5	TGTGCCAGCAGTCAGGAACAGCCCCAGCATTTT	CASSQEQPQHF
NA	NA	TRBV5-6	TRBJ1-2	TGTGCCAGCAGCTCTCGCGGAGTCTATGGCTACACCTTC	CASSSRGVYGYTF
NA	NA	TRBV27	TRBJ1-2	TGTGCCAGCAGCCCCCCGGGACTTGGATATGGCTACACCTTC	CASSPPGLGYGYTF
TRBD1	NA	TRBV9	TRBJ1-1	TGTGCCAGCAGCGCACTACAGGGGCAGGGGGTTGAAGCTTTCTTT	CASSALQGQGVEAFF
NA	NA	TRBV19	TRBJ2-5	TGTGCCAGTAGTCCCGGGGGTACAGAGACCCAGTACTTC	CASSPGGTETQYF
TRBD1	NA	TRBV3-1/TRBV3-2	TRBJ2-2	TGTGCCAGCAGCCCCTGGGACAGCGGCTCCGGGGAGCTGTTTTTT	CASSPWDSGSGELFF
TRBD1	NA	TRBV19	TRBJ1-5	TGTGCCAGTACGGTACAGGGGATCAATCAGCCCCAGCATTTT	CASTVQGINQPQHF
TRBD1	NA	TRBV3-1/TRBV3-2	TRBJ2-2	TGTGCCAGCCAGAGACAGGGGATAACGAACACCGGGGAGCTGTTTTTT	CASQRQGITNTGELFF
NA	NA	TRBV5-1	TRBJ2-1	TGCGCCAGCAGCCGCGGTTACAGGGTGGATGAGCAGTTCTTC	CASSRGYRVDEQFF
NA	NA	TRBV24-1	TRBJ1-4	TGTGCCACCAGTGATGCCGGGACACGCAATGAAAAACTGTTTTTT	CATSDAGTRNEKLFF
NA	NA	TRBV10-2	TRBJ1-2	TGCGCCAGCGCCGGGACATGGGACCCTAACTATGGCTACACCTTC	CASAGTWDPNYGYTF
TRBD1	NA	TRBV7-8	TRBJ1-4	TGTGCCAGCAGCTTAGCTAGCGAGGGACAGGGAGGGGCCGGTGGGGAAAAACTGTTTTTT	CASSLASEGQGGAGGEKLFF
TRBD2	NA	TRBV5-1	TRBJ2-1	TGCGCCAGCCGTATAGCGGGAGGGTCCTACAATGAGCAGTTCTTC	CASRIAGGSYNEQFF
NA	NA	TRBV6-4	TRBJ1-2	TGTGCCAGCAGTGACTCCGGCGGGGCTGGCTACACCTTC	CASSDSGGAGYTF
NA	once	TRBV30	TRBJ1-1	TGTGCCTGGAGTTTAGCCCCGAACACTGAAGCTTTCTTT	CAWSLAPNTEAFF
TRBD2	NA	TRBV3-1/TRBV3-2	TRBJ2-1	TGTGCCAGCAGAGAGTCCGGGACTAGCGGAAATGAGCAGTTCTTC	CASRESGTSGNEQFF
NA	NA	TRBV6-1	TRBJ1-3	TGTGCCAGCAGTGTTCCCACTGGGACAACGGGAAACACCATATATTTT	CASSVPTGTTGNTIYF
NA	NA	TRBV6-6	TRBJ1-1	TGTGCCAGCGGGGAGTATGAGGACACTGAAGCTTTCTTT	CASGEYEDTEAFF
NA	NA	TRBV29-1	TRBJ2-3	TGCAGCGTTAGGGGCAGGGTCGGCGCAGATACGCAGTATTTT	CSVRGRVGADTQYF
NA	once	TRBV7-9	TRBJ2-2	TGTGCCAGCAGCAAAAACGGGGGCACCGGGGAGCTGTTTTTT	CASSKNGGTGELFF
TRBD2	NA	TRBV11-2	TRBJ2-5	TGTGCCAGCAGCTTAGTGCAGCGGGAGCGGGAGACCCAGTACTTC	CASSLVQRERETQYF
NA	NA	TRBV5-6	TRBJ1-1	TGTGCCAGCAGCTGGGGTGGGGGGACTGAAGCTTTCTTT	CASSWGGGTEAFF
NA	NA	TRBV7-8	TRBJ1-1	TGTGCCAGCAGCTTAGCGGGGGGGATGAACACTGAAGCTTTCTTT	CASSLAGGMNTEAFF
TRBD1	NA	TRBV3-1/TRBV3-2	TRBJ1-3	TGTGCCAGCAGCCAAGAGAGACAGGGGCAAAACACCATATATTTT	CASSQERQGQNTIYF
TRBD1	NA	TRBV6-4	TRBJ1-2	TGTGCCAGCAGTGCCTTACCGGGACAGGGGTTAGGGGGCTACACCTTC	CASSALPGQGLGGYTF
NA	NA	TRBV4-2	TRBJ1-2	TGTGCCAGCAGCCAAGTTAGGAGTGGCTACACCTTC	CASSQVRSGYTF
TRBD2	NA	TRBV7-2	TRBJ2-2	TGTGCCGACAAAGAGGGGCTAGCGGGAGTGAGTGCCGGGGAGCTGTTTTTT	CADKEGLAGVSAGELFF
NA	NA	TRBV3-1/TRBV3-2	TRBJ1-1	TGTGCCAGCAGCCAAGATCGAACGGACACTGAAGCTTTCTTT	CASSQDRTDTEAFF
NA	NA	TRBV29-1	TRBJ2-5	TGCAGCACAGAACTGGGTCAAGAGACCCAGTACTTC	CSTELGQETQYF
NA	NA	TRBV7-8	TRBJ1-5	TGTGCCAGCAGCCCACAGGGTAATTCGGAGCCCCAGCATTTT	CASSPQGNSEPQHF
TRBD2	NA	TRBV4-2	TRBJ2-1	TGTGCCAGCAGACGGACACTAGCGGGAGACTACAATGAGCAGTTCTTC	CASRRTLAGDYNEQFF
TRBD1	NA	TRBV6-1	TRBJ2-7	TGTGCCAGCAGTGAAGGTTCGACAGGGATCTACGAGCAGTACTTC	CASSEGSTGIYEQYF
NA	once	TRBV10-3	TRBJ2-2	TGTGCCATCAGTCGGGGGGGACAGGGAAATACCGGGGAGCTGTTTTTT	CAISRGGQGNTGELFF
TRBD1	NA	TRBV18	TRBJ1-5	TGTGCCAGCTCACCCGCCGGGACAGGGCGTTTGCCCCAGCATTTT	CASSPAGTGRLPQHF
TRBD1	NA	TRBV11-3	TRBJ1-2	TGTGCCAGCAGCTGGAGGGACAGGGGGCCTTTTCTCTATGGCTACACCTTC	CASSWRDRGPFLYGYTF
NA	NA	TRBV7-3	TRBJ2-5	TGTGCCAGCAGCACGGACTTACAAGAGACCCAGTACTTC	CASSTDLQETQYF
NA	NA	TRBV18	TRBJ2-2	TGTGCCAGCTCACCCAAGCAGGGGGGCACCGGGGAGCTGTTTTTT	CASSPKQGGTGELFF